Following are 27 T cell receptor beta chains from one sample sequenced in a study of OX40 agonist ivuxolimab in advanced cancers. Produced via immunoSEQ multiplex PCR; TCRdb's table is partial and in-frame only. Of 44,000 or so clones detected, 70% to 80% appear once; the ten largest clones hold approximately 2%. The sample was CD4+ or CD8+ T cells sorted from blood, taken in a trial of the OX40 agonist ivuxolimab. The receptors derive from an adult with an advanced solid tumor such as melanoma, head and neck, liver or kidney cancer.

This chain connects TRBV10-3 to TRBJ1-6, with no clear D. The CDR3 consists of 14 residues. Germline CDR1 ENHRY, CDR2 SYGVKD. Trimming shortened V by 0 bases and J by 14 bases, and 14 bases separated the two germline ends. The CDR3 DNA reads as TGTGCCATCAGTGAGTCGAAAGGCGGATTGTCCCTCCACTTT. It specifies CAISESKGGLSLHF.

The V and J genes are TRBV7-9 and TRBJ1-5; D is perhaps TRBD1 (6 bases). Trimming took 2 bases from V and 3 from J, leaving 14 bases between them. Per germline, CDR1 SEHNR and CDR2 FQNEAQ (reference sequence). CDR3 length equals 16 residues. CDR3 sequence: CASSLSRQGYNQPQHF. DNA of the CDR3: TGTGCCAGCAGCTTATCAAGGCAGGGGTACAATCAGCCCCAGCATTTT.

This sequence joins TRBV7-9 and TRBJ2-3; the match to TRBD2 covers 10 bases. Germline V gene sequence: CDR1 SEHNR, CDR2 FQNEAQ (reference sequence). CDR3 length equals 16 residues. J lost 1 base, V lost 6 bases, and 7 bases had no gene match. The CDR3 nucleotides are TGTGCCAGCAGTCGGAGAGGGACTAGCGGCACAGATACGCAGTATTTT. It specifies CASSRRGTSGTDTQYF.

The chain links TRBV4-2 to TRBJ1-2; TRBD1 matches at 10 bases. CDR3 length equals 16 residues. Trimming removed 5 bases from V and 6 bases from J; junction bases left unmatched: 12. Germline assignment: CDR1 LGHNA and CDR2 YNFKEQ. CDR3 in amino acids: CASSAEPGTGVNGYTF. CDR3 nucleotides: TGTGCCAGCAGCGCCGAACCCGGGACAGGGGTGAATGGCTACACCTTC.

The chain links TRBV6-5 to TRBJ1-5, with unresolved D. Per the germline V gene, CDR1 is MNHEY and CDR2 is SVGAGI. Trimming took off 2 bases at V and 6 bases at J, with 11 bases between the two ends. CDR3 length: 14 amino acids. In nucleotides, the CDR3 is TGTGCCAGCAGTTACACGAGGGAGGTTCAGCCCCAGCATTTT. Its protein is CASSYTREVQPQHF.

This chain uses TRBV19 with TRBJ2-5; D tentatively reads TRBD1 or TRBD2 (5 bases each). V shed 11 bases and J shed 1 base, with 14 bases lying between them. The germline V gene encodes CDR1 LNHDA and CDR2 SQIVND (reference sequence). This CDR3 is 13 amino acids long. The CDR3: CASSGRLQETQYF. CDR3 nucleotide sequence: TGTGCCTCCTCGGGGCGTCTCCAAGAGACCCAGTACTTC.

The chain combines TRBV21-1 with TRBJ2-1. TRBV21-1 is assigned pseudogene status. This CDR3 has 15 amino acids. Here the CDR3 reads CASSKAVPIYNEQFF. The CDR3 nucleotides are TGTGCCAGCAGCAAAGCAGTCCCGATCTACAATGAGCAGTTCTTC.

The chain combines TRBV18 with TRBJ2-7, with no clear D. Deletions cut 2 bases from V and 6 bases from J, with 11 bases between. The CDR3 has 13 amino acids. CDR1 is KGHSH and CDR2 is LQKENI in the germline V gene. CDR3 loop: CASSPGNPGEQYF. CDR3 nucleotide sequence: TGTGCCAGCTCACCAGGTAATCCTGGCGAGCAGTACTTC.

The DNA for the CDR3 is TGCAGCGTTGACCGAACAGGGATTACTGAAGCTTTCTTT. Translation: CSVDRTGITEAFF. J is TRBJ1-1 and V is TRBV29-1, with D possibly TRBD1 on 6 matching bases. V was cut by 3 bases and J by 5 bases, with 13 bases left in between. The CDR3 sequence is 13 residues long. Germline assignment: CDR1 SQVTM and CDR2 ANQGSEA.

The chain is built from TRBV7-9 and TRBJ1-1; tentative D call: TRBD1 (6 bases). This CDR3 is 14 amino acids long. The germline CDR1 and CDR2 sequences are SEHNR and FQNEAQ (reference sequence). V lost 5 bases, J lost 0 bases, and 10 bases lay in between. This CDR3 is CASSLTGLNTEAFF. The CDR3 bases are TGTGCCAGCAGCCTGACAGGATTGAACACTGAAGCTTTCTTT.

This clone occurred once. The chain links TRBV7-8 to TRBJ2-4; 9 nucleotides align to TRBD1. The J segment lost 7 bases and the V segment lost 5 bases, leaving 9 bases of the junction unmatched. Germline CDR1 reads SGHVS; CDR2 reads FQNEAQ. CDR3 length equals 15 residues. CDR3 DNA: TGTGCCAGCAGCCCTACCGGGACAGGGACTAACATTCAGTACTTC. This sequence encodes CASSPTGTGTNIQYF.

This chain connects TRBV9 to TRBJ2-3, with 8 positions matching TRBD2. Germline CDR1 and CDR2: SGDLS and YYNGEE. The CDR3 is made up of 16 amino acids. J lost 6 bases, V lost 4 bases, and 13 bases had no gene match. The CDR3 loop reads CASSILSGNTPDTQYF. The CDR3, as DNA: TGTGCCAGCAGCATCCTTAGCGGGAATACCCCCGATACGCAGTATTTT.

This chain connects TRBV7-8 to TRBJ1-6; D uncertain. CDR3 length: 17 amino acids. Trimming took 4 bases from V and 7 from J, leaving 20 bases between them. CDR1 is SGHVS, CDR2 FQNEAQ, per germline. In nucleotides, the CDR3 is TGTGCCAGCAGCTCTCCTTGGCGCAAATCCCTAAATTCACCCCTCCACTTT. This sequence encodes CASSSPWRKSLNSPLHF. Full variable domain (rest looked up from reference TRBV7-8 and TRBJ1-6): GAGVSQSPRYKVAKRGQDVALRCDPISGHVSLFWYQQALGQGPEFLTYFQNEAQLDKSGLPSDRFFAERPEGSVSTLKIQRTQQEDSAVYLCASSSPWRKSLNSPLHFGNGTRLTVT.

Here the CDR3 DNA reads TGTGCCAGCAGCCCAAACCCGTCGGGCAGCTCCTACGAGCAGTACTTC. Encoded protein: CASSPNPSGSSYEQYF. The rearrangement links TRBV7-2 to TRBJ2-7; D gene ambiguous. CDR1 SGHTA and CDR2 FQGNSA come from the germline V gene. V was clipped by 5 bases and J by 0 bases, with 17 bases between them. CDR3 length: 16 amino acids.

The chain combines TRBV27 with TRBJ1-5; tentative D call: TRBD1 (6 bases). The germline V and J ends were trimmed by 6 bases and 7 bases, with 16 bases remaining between them. Germline V gene data show CDR1 as MNHEY and CDR2 as SMNVEV (reference sequence). The CDR3 covers 14 residues. CDR3 protein: CASRVAGVGQPQHF. The CDR3 DNA follows: TGTGCCAGCAGAGTAGCAGGGGTCGGACAGCCCCAGCATTTT.

The chain is built from TRBV27 and TRBJ1-6, with D uncertain. Germline assignment: CDR1 MNHEY and CDR2 SMNVEV (reference sequence). V shed 3 bases and J shed 9 bases, with 18 bases lying between them. The CDR3 contains 16 residues. The CDR3 sequence: CASSFRYGPLGSPLHF. The CDR3 DNA is TGTGCCAGCAGTTTTAGGTATGGGCCATTGGGTTCACCCCTCCACTTT.

The chain couples TRBV11-2 to TRBJ2-1, with TRBD1 matching over 12 bases. CDR1 and CDR2 (germline): SGHAT, FQNNGV. This CDR3 contains 19 residues. Trimming cost V 5 bases and J 3 bases; bases outside gene matches: 14. The CDR3: CASSLRDRGPSSLYNEQFF. Written as DNA, the CDR3 is TGTGCCAGCAGCCTCCGGGACAGGGGGCCATCAAGCCTCTACAATGAGCAGTTCTTC. Full variable domain (remainder filled in from reference TRBV11-2 and TRBJ2-1): EAGVAQSPRYKIIEKRQSVAFWCNPISGHATLYWYQQILGQGPKLLIQFQNNGVVDDSQLPKDRFSAERLKGVDSTLKIQPAKLEDSAVYLCASSLRDRGPSSLYNEQFFGPGTRLTVL.

This chain connects TRBV6-5 to TRBJ1-4, with 7 bases identical to TRBD1. The CDR3 has 15 residues. V shed 0 bases and J 8 bases; nucleotides not matched to a gene: 6. Germline values: CDR1 MNHEY, CDR2 SVGAGI. The CDR3 here is CASSYSKQGSEKLFF. For the CDR3, the DNA is TGTGCCAGCAGTTACTCAAAACAGGGGTCCGAAAAACTGTTTTTT.

This sequence joins TRBV4-1 and TRBJ2-1; 8 bases agree with TRBD2. Germline values: CDR1 MGHRA, CDR2 YSYEKL. V lost 6 bases and J lost 5; bases outside the gene matches: 12. The CDR3 is 16 amino acids. The CDR3 sequence: CASSLSGSLIHNEQFF. The CDR3 coding sequence is TGCGCCAGCAGTCTAAGCGGGAGCCTTATCCACAATGAGCAGTTCTTC.

The chain combines TRBV7-8 with TRBJ1-2; D call uncertain. The V gene lost 1 base and the J gene lost 8 bases, with 14 bases spanning the gap. The CDR3 covers 14 residues. The germline CDR1 and CDR2 sequences are SGHVS and FQNEAQ. The CDR3 spells CASSLGVEGRGYTF. CDR3 bases: TGTGCCAGCAGCTTAGGGGTGGAGGGTCGAGGCTACACCTTC. The entire variable domain, with the rest obtained from reference TRBV7-8 and TRBJ1-2, is as follows: GAGVSQSPRYKVAKRGQDVALRCDPISGHVSLFWYQQALGQGPEFLTYFQNEAQLDKSGLPSDRFFAERPEGSVSTLKIQRTQQEDSAVYLCASSLGVEGRGYTFGSGTRLTVV.

The chain couples TRBV2 to TRBJ2-1; 14 bases map to TRBD2. Trimming took 4 bases from V and 3 from J; bases not matched to a gene: 8. CDR3 length: 18 amino acids. Germline assignment: CDR1 SNHLY and CDR2 FYNNEI. CDR3 sequence (DNA): TGTGCCAGCAGTGCCTGGAGGACTAGCGGGGGGAGCTACAATGAGCAGTTCTTC. Translation: CASSAWRTSGGSYNEQFF.

The gene calls are TRBV5-1 and TRBJ2-3, with 9 bases identical to TRBD1. The trim removed 4 bases at V and 4 bases at J, leaving 4 bases unmatched. This CDR3 is 14 amino acids long. Germline V gene sequence: CDR1 SGHRS, CDR2 YFSETQ. Here the CDR3 DNA reads TGCGCCAGCAGCCTGGACAGGGGCGCAGATACGCAGTATTTT. It is translated as CASSLDRGADTQYF.

J is TRBJ1-5 and V is TRBV6-5; D remains ambiguous. Trimming cost V 0 bases and J 0 bases, with 6 bases left between them. Germline V CDR1 and CDR2: MNHEY, SVGAGI. This CDR3 is 15 amino acids long. DNA of the CDR3: TGTGCCAGCAGTTACTCGGCCGATAGCAATCAGCCCCAGCATTTT. This translates into CASSYSADSNQPQHF.

This chain joins TRBV7-2 and TRBJ1-6; 7 bases are shared with TRBD1. Germline V gene data show CDR1 as SGHTA and CDR2 as FQGNSA. With 4 bases clipped from V and 10 bases from J, the junction kept 13 bases outside the gene matches. This CDR3 contains 16 residues. This CDR3 is CASSSRMTGQGSPLHF. CDR3 in DNA: TGTGCCAGCAGCTCTCGAATGACAGGGCAGGGCTCACCCCTCCACTTT.

This chain uses TRBV4-3 with TRBJ1-4; D is unresolved. The CDR3 runs 13 residues. CDR1 LGHNA and CDR2 YSLEER come from the germline V gene. The V gene lost 0 bases and the J gene lost 4 bases, with 3 bases spanning the gap. The CDR3 spells CASSQDFNEKLFF. In DNA form, the CDR3 reads TGCGCCAGCAGCCAAGACTTTAATGAAAAACTGTTTTTT.

The chain couples TRBV5-4 to TRBJ1-2; possible D gene TRBD1, 5 bases. In germline, CDR1 is SGHNT, CDR2 YYREEE (reference sequence). The CDR3 extends over 14 amino acids. Trimming removed 2 bases from V and 4 bases from J, with 12 bases in between. The CDR3 region is CASSLVQGTYGYTF. The CDR3, as DNA: TGTGCCAGCAGCTTAGTGCAGGGAACCTATGGCTACACCTTC.

Here the CDR3 reads CASSYNEQFF. CDR3 DNA sequence: TGTGCCAGCAGCTACAATGAGCAGTTCTTC. The chain couples TRBV6-5 to TRBJ2-1; no reliable D call. This CDR3 region has 10 residues. The germline V gene has CDR1 MNHEY and CDR2 SVGAGI. V dropped 6 bases and J dropped 3 bases, with 0 bases sitting between them.